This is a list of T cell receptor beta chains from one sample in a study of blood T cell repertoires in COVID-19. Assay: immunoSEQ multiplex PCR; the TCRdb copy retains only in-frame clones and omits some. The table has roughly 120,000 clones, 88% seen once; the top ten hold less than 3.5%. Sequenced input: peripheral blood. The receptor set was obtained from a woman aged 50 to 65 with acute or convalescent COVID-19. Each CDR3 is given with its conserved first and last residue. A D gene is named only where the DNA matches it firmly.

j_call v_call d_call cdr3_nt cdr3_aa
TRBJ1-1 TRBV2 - TGTGCCAGCAGTGAAGCGATGGTACGGGTGAACACTGAAGCTTTCTTT CASSEAMVRVNTEAFF
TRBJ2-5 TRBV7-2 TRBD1 TGTGCCAGCAGCTCGGGACAGGGGTGGGAGACCCAGTACTTC CASSSGQGWETQYF
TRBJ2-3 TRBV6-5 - TGTGCCAGCAGTTCAGTTGTCAGCACAGATACGCAGTATTTT CASSSVVSTDTQYF
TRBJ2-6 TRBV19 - TGTGCCAGTAGACTCCACAGCTCTGGGGCCAACGTCCTGACTTTC CASRLHSSGANVLTF
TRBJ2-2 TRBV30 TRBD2 TGTGCCTGGAGTGTACTAGCGGGAGCTCGCACCGGGGAGCTGTTTTTT CAWSVLAGARTGELFF
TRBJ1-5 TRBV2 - TGTGCCAGCAGCCCTGACAGGCTTAATCAGCCCCAGCATTTT CASSPDRLNQPQHF
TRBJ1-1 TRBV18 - TGTGCCAGCTCACCACAAGCCGGGAACACTGAAGCTTTCTTT CASSPQAGNTEAFF
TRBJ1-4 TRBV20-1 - TGCAGTGCCAAGAGGGGGGAAAAACTGTTTTTT CSAKRGEKLFF
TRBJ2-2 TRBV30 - TGTGCCTGGAGTTTGGGGGCGTACACCGGGGAGCTGTTTTTT CAWSLGAYTGELFF
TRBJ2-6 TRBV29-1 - TGCAGCGTAGGGGACAACCCCTCGGCCGGGGCCAACGTCCTGACTTTC CSVGDNPSAGANVLTF
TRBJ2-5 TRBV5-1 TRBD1 TGCGCCAGCAGCTCAGGACAGGGGAGGGAGACCCAGTACTTC CASSSGQGRETQYF
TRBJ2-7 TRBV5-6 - TGTGCCAGCAGCTTGCGAAGGGGCTCCTACGAGCAGTACTTC CASSLRRGSYEQYF
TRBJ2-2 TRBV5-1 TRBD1 TGCGCCAGCAGCGCAGGACAGGGCCCCGGGGAGCTGTTTTTT CASSAGQGPGELFF
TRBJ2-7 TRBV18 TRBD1 TGTGCCAGCTCACCAGACAGGGTGACCCAGAACGAGCAGTACTTC CASSPDRVTQNEQYF
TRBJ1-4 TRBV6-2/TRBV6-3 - TGTGCCAGCAGTTACTGGACACCAACTCGGGAAAAACTGTTTTTT CASSYWTPTREKLFF
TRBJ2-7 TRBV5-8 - TGTGCCAGCAGCTTGACAGGGCAGGGAGTATACGAGCAGTACTTC CASSLTGQGVYEQYF
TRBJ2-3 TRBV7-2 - TGTGCCAGCAGCTTAGCGCTAGGCACAGATACGCAGTATTTT CASSLALGTDTQYF
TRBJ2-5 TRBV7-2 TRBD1 TGTGCCAGCAGCTTAATCCCAGGGGGCCAAGAGACCCAGTACTTC CASSLIPGGQETQYF
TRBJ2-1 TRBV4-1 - TGCGCCAGCAGCCAAGGTTATGGCGGGATCAATGAGCAGTTCTTC CASSQGYGGINEQFF
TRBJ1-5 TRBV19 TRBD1 TGTGCCAGTAGTAAACCACAGGGGGCAGGCAATCAGCCCCAGCATTTT CASSKPQGAGNQPQHF
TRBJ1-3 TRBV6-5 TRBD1 TGTGCCAGCTCCCGGGACAGGGGAGTCACCATATATTTT CASSRDRGVTIYF
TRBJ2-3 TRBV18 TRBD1 TGTGCCAGCTCACCACCGGGTACAGGGGGCCCCCTCACAGATACGCAGTATTTT CASSPPGTGGPLTDTQYF